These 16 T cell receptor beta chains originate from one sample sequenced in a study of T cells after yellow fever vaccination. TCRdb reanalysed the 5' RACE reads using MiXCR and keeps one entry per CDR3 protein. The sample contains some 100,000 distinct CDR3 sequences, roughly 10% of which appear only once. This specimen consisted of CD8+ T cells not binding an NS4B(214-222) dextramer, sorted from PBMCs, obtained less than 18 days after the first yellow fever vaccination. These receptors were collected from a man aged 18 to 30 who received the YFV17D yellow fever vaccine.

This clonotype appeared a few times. The CDR3 sequence is CASSPEDYSNQPQHF. CDR3 DNA sequence: TGTGCCAGCAGTCCTGAGGATTATAGCAATCAGCCCCAGCATTTT. The chain carries TRBV12-3 or TRBV12-4 and TRBJ1-5; D call uncertain. V was trimmed by 5 bases and J by 0 bases, leaving 11 bases between them. This CDR3 is built from 15 residues.

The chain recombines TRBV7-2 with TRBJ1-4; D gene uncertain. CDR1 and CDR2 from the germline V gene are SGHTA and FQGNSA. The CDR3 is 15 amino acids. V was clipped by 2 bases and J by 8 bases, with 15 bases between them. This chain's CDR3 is CASSLLAMPGEKLFF. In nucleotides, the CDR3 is TGTGCCAGCAGCTTATTGGCGATGCCGGGGGAAAAACTGTTTTTT.

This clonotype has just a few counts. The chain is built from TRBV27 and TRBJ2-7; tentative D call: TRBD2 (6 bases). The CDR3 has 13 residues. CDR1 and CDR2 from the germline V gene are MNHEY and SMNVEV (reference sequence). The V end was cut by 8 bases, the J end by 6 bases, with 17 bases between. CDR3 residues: CASRGQGLVEQYV. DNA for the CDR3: TGTGCCAGCCGGGGCCAGGGACTTGTCGAGCAGTACGTC.

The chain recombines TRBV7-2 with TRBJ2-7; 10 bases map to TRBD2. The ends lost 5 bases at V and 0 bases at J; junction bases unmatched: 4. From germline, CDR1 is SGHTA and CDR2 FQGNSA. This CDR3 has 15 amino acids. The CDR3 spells CASSLLAGVSYEQYV. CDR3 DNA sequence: TGTGCCAGCAGCCTCCTAGCGGGGGTCTCCTACGAGCAGTACGTC.

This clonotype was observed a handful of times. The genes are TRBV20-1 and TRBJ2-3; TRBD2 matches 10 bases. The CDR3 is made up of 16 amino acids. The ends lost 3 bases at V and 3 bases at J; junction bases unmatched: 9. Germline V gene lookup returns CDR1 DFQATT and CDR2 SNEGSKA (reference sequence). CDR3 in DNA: TGCAGTGCTAGCCTATTCCTAGCGGGGGAAACAGATACGCAGTATTTT. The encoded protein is CSASLFLAGETDTQYF.

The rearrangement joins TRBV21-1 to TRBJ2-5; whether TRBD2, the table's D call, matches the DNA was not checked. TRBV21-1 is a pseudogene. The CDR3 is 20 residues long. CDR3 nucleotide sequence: TGTGCCAGCAGCACCAATGGGCTAGCGGGGGGCCCAAGCCCAAAAGAGACCCAGTACTTC. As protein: CASSTNGLAGGPSPKETQYF.

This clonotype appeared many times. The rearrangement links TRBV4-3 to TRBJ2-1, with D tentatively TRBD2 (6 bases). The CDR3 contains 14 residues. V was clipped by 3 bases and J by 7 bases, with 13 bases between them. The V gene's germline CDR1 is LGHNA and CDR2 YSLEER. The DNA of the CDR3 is TGCGCCAGCAGCCATCGGGACTTGCCTAATGAGCAGTTCTTC. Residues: CASSHRDLPNEQFF.

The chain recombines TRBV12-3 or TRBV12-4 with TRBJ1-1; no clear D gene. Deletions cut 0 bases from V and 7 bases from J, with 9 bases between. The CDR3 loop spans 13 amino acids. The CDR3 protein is CASSLAPGLEAFF. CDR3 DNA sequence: TGTGCCAGCAGTTTAGCGCCCGGCCTTGAAGCTTTCTTT.

Here the CDR3 DNA reads TGTGCCAGCACCCCCACCGGACAGGGGATGGAAAAGGGCGAGCAGTACTTC. Translated, it gives CASTPTGQGMEKGEQYF. The chain employs TRBV27 and TRBJ2-7; 9 bases are shared with TRBD1. CDR1 MNHEY and CDR2 SMNVEV come from the germline V gene (reference sequence). CDR3 length equals 17 residues. Unmatched junction bases numbered 19, after V lost 7 bases and J lost 6 bases.

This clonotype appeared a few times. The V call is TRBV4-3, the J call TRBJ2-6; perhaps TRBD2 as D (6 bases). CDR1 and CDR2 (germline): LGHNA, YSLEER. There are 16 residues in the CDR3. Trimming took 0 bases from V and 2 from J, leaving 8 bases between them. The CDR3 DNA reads TGCGCCAGCAGCCAAGATGGGGGGACTGGGGCCAACGTCCTGACTTTC. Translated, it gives CASSQDGGTGANVLTF.

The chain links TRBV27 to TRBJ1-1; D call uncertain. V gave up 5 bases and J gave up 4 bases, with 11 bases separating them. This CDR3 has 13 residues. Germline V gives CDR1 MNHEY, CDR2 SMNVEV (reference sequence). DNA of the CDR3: TGTGCCAGCAGTCCGTCGGAGGTCACTGAAGCTTTCTTT. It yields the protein CASSPSEVTEAFF.

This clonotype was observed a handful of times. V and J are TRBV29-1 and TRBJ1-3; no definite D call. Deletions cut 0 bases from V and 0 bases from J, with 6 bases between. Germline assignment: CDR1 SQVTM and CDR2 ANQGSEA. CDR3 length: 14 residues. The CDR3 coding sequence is TGCAGCGTTGAAGAATTGGGCTCTGGAAACACCATATATTTT. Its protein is CSVEELGSGNTIYF.

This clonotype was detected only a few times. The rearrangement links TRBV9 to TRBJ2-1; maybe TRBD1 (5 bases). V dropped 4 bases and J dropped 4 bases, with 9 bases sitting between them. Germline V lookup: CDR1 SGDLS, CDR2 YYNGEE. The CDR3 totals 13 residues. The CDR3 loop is CASSSDRYNEQFF. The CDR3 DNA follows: TGTGCCAGCAGCTCCGACAGATACAATGAGCAGTTCTTC.

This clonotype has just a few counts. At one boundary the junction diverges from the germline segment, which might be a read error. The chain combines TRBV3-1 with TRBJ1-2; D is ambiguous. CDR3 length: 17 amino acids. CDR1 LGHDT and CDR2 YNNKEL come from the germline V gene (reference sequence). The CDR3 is CACSQEWRYTEGNGYTF. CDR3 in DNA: TGTGCCTGCAGCCAAGAATGGCGGTACACTGAAGGAAATGGCTACACCTTC.

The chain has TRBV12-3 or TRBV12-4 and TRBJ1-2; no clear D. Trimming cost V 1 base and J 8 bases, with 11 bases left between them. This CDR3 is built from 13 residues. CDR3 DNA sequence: TGTGCCAGCAGTTTAGGAGGACCCTTGGGCTACACCTTC. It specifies CASSLGGPLGYTF.

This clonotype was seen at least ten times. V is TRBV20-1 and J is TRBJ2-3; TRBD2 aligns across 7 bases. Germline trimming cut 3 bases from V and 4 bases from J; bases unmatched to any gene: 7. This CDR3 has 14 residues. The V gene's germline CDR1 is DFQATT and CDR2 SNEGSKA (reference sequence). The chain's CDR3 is CSASRGGLPDTQYF. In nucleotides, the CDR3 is TGCAGTGCTAGTAGGGGAGGGCTTCCAGATACGCAGTATTTT.